Below, one TCR beta chain is given with its context. The CDR3 sequence is 15 residues long. Germline V gene data show CDR1 as MNHNS and CDR2 as SASEGT. The J segment lost 3 bases and the V segment lost 1 base, leaving 3 bases of the junction unmatched. These data originate in a study of blood T cell repertoires in COVID-19. Study details: PBMCs, B-cell-depleted T cells, or T cells provided the cDNA or gDNA that made up the material.

Original methodology: The assay estimated nucleated cells by amplifying reference gene primers. The assay was immunoSEQ multiplex PCR, and TCRdb's table has in-frame clones only and misses some. That table is the source of V, J and clone size, and D and trimming were worked out from the DNA. The sample lists about 92,000 clones, 91% occurring once. Material for sequencing was peripheral blood. V and J are TRBV6-1 and TRBJ2-5, with TRBD1 matching 9 bases. The sequence was obtained from a human donor with active COVID-19. The donor label of this sample is uncertain. CDR3 loop: CASSEGQGVEETQYF. Here the CDR3 DNA reads TGTGCCAGCAGTGAAGGACAGGGGGTAGAAGAGACCCAGTACTTC.